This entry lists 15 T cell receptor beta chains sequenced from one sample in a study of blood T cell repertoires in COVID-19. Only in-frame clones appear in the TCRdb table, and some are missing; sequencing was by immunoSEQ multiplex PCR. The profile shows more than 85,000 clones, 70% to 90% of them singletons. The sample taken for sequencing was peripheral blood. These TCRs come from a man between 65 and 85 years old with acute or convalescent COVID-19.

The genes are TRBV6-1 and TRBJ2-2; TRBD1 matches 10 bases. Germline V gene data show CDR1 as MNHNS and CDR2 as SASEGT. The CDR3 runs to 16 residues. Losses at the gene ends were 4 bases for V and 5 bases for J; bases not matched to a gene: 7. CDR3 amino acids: CASSAARDRGTGELFF. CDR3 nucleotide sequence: TGTGCCAGCAGTGCAGCCCGGGACAGGGGAACCGGGGAGCTGTTTTTT.

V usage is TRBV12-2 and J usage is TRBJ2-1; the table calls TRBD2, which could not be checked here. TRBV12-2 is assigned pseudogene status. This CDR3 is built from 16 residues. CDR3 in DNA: TGTGCAAGTCGCTTAGGGTCCAGCGGGGGGCCCAATGAGCAGTTCTTC. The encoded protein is CASRLGSSGGPNEQFF.

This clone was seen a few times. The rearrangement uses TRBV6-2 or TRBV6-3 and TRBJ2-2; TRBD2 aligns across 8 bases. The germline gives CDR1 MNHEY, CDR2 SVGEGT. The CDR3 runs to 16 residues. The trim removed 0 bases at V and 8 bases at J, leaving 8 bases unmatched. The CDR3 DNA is TGTGCCAGCAGTTACTCGAGGGTAGCGGGGCCTGGGGAGCTGTTTTTT. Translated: CASSYSRVAGPGELFF.

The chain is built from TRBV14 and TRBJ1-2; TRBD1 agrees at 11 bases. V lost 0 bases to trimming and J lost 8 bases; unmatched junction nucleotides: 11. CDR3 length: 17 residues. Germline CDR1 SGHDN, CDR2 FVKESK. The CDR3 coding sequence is TGTGCCAGCAGCCAAGATCTCGGACAGGGGGCGCGGAAGGGCTACACCTTC. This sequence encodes CASSQDLGQGARKGYTF.

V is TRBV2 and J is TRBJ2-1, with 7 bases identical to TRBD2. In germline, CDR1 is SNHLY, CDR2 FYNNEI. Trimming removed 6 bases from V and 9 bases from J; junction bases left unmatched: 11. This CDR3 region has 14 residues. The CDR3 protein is CASRSLTSAGEQFF. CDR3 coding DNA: TGTGCCAGCAGAAGCCTCACTAGCGCCGGTGAGCAGTTCTTC.

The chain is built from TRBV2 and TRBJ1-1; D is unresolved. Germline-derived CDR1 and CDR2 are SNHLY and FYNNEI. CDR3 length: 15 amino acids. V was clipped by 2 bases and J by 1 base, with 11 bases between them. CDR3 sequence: CASSERGPGNTEAFF. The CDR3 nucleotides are TGTGCCAGCAGTGAAAGAGGGCCCGGGAACACTGAAGCTTTCTTT. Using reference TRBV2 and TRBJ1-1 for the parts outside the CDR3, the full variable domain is EPEVTQTPSHQVTQMGQEVILRCVPISNHLYFYWYRQILGQKVEFLVSFYNNEISEKSEIFDDQFSVERPDGSNFTLKIRSTKLEDSAMYFCASSERGPGNTEAFFGQGTRLTVV.

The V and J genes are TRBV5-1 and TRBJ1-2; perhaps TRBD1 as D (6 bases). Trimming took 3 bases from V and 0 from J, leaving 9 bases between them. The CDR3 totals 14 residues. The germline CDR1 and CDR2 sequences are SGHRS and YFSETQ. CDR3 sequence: CASSSQGANYGYTF. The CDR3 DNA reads TGCGCCAGCAGCTCACAGGGAGCTAACTATGGCTACACCTTC.

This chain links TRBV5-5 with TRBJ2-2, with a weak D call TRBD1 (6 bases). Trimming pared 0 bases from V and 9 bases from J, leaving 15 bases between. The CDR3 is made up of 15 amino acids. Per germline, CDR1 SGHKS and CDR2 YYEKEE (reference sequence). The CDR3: CASSLAGQPHRELFF. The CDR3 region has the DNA TGTGCCAGCAGCTTGGCAGGACAGCCTCACCGGGAGCTGTTTTTT.

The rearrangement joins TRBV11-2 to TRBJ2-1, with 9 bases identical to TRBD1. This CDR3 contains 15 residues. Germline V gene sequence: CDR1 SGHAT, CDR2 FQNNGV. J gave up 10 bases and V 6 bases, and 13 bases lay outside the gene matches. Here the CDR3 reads CASSPGQGHEAEQFF. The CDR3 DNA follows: TGTGCCAGCAGTCCGGGACAGGGACATGAAGCCGAGCAGTTCTTC.

The CDR3 here is CASGLYDSPLHF. As DNA, the CDR3 is TGTGCCAGCGGGCTCTACGATTCACCCCTCCACTTT. The J gene is TRBJ1-6, the V gene TRBV27; D is ambiguous. Germline values: CDR1 MNHEY, CDR2 SMNVEV (reference sequence). V lost 8 bases and J 8 bases, leaving 10 bases between the germline ends. The CDR3 spans 12 residues.

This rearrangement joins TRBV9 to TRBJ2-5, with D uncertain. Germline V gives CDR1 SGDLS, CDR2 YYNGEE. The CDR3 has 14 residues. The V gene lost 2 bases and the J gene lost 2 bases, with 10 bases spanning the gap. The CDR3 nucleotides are TGTGCCAGCAGCGTGTTAGCCTCTCAAGAGACCCAGTACTTC. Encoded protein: CASSVLASQETQYF.

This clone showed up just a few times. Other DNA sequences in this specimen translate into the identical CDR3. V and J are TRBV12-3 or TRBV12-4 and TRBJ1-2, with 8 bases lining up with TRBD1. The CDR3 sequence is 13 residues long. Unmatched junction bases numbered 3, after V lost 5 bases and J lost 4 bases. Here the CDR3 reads CASSRDRLYGYTF. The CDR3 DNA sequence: TGTGCCAGCAGTCGGGACAGGCTCTATGGCTACACCTTC.

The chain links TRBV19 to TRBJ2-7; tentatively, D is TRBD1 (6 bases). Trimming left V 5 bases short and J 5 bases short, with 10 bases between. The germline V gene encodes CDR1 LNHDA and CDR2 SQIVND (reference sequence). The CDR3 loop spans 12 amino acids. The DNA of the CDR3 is TGTGCCAGTAGTTACAGGGTCCACGAGCAGTACGTC. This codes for CASSYRVHEQYV.

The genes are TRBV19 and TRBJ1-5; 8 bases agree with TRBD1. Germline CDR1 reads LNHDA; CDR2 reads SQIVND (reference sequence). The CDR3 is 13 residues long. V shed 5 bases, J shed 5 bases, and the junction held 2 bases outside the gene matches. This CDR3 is CASSSDRDQPQHF. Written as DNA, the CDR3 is TGTGCCAGTAGTTCGGACAGGGATCAGCCCCAGCATTTT.

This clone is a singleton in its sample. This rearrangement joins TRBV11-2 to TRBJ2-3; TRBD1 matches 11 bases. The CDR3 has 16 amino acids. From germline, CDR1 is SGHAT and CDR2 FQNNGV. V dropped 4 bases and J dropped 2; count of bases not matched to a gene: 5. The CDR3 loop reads CASSSRTGGPTDTQYF. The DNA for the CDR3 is TGTGCCAGCAGCTCTAGGACAGGGGGCCCCACAGATACGCAGTATTTT. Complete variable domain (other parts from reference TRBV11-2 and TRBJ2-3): EAGVAQSPRYKIIEKRQSVAFWCNPISGHATLYWYQQILGQGPKLLIQFQNNGVVDDSQLPKDRFSAERLKGVDSTLKIQPAKLEDSAVYLCASSSRTGGPTDTQYFGPGTRLTVL.